The 10 T cell receptor beta chains in this list originate from one sample, sequenced in a study of T cells in Graves' hyperthyroidism and ophthalmopathy (dated by TCRdb to between 2018 and 2021). The receptor library was made with multiplex PCR. The run used an Illumina HiSeq 2000. Amplification of TCR beta CDR3 regions was carried out from RNA transcripts. The first round of RT-PCR for the TCR CDR3 was performed with the HTBI primer set and the Qiagen OneStep RT-PCR kit. The raw public data were reprocessed by TCRdb itself: fastp quality trimming at Q25, MiXCR clonotype calling, in-frame beta chains only. Every entry covers one CDR3 protein and lists the most common genes and DNA from its rows. The sample table contains about 590,000 distinct CDR3 sequences; only one count was recorded for 12% to 15% of them. 7% to 9% of the sample comes from the top ten. Sequencing used blood. Receptor source: a woman under 30 with Graves' ophthalmopathy.

The chain couples TRBV27 to TRBJ2-5, with a weak D call TRBD2 (7 bases). The CDR3 is made up of 12 amino acids. Trimming took off 8 bases at V and 5 bases at J, with 12 bases between the two ends. Germline assignment: CDR1 MNHEY and CDR2 SMNVEV (reference sequence). This chain's CDR3 is CASGGGGETQYF. The CDR3 DNA sequence: TGTGCCAGCGGAGGGGGGGGTGAGACCCAGTACTTC.

This clonotype was counted at least ten times. The chain recombines TRBV7-2 with TRBJ1-2; D call uncertain. The length of the CDR3 is 13 residues. The germline V gene has CDR1 SGHTA and CDR2 FQGNSA. V lost 2 bases to trimming and J lost 7 bases, with 11 bases between them. In DNA, the CDR3 is TGTGCCAGCAGCTTACAAGGGCCGGGTGGCTACACCTTC. This translates into CASSLQGPGGYTF.

Many counts were recorded for this clonotype. The chain couples TRBV11-2 to TRBJ2-3; D is possibly TRBD1 or TRBD2 (6 bases each). V lost 10 bases to trimming and J lost 5 bases, with 16 bases between them. The CDR3 runs 13 residues. Per germline, CDR1 SGHAT and CDR2 FQNNGV. The CDR3 sequence: CATRSGGEDTQYF. The CDR3 bases are TGTGCCACCAGGTCCGGGGGCGAAGATACGCAGTATTTT.

This clonotype was seen repeatedly, ten times or more. The V and J genes are TRBV30 and TRBJ1-6, with unresolved D. The CDR3 is 15 amino acids. Germline V CDR1 and CDR2: GTSNPN, SVGIG (reference sequence). The V and J ends lost 4 bases and 0 bases respectively, with 10 bases between them. CDR3 sequence (DNA): TGTGCCTGGACCCAGGACTACTCCTATAATTCACCCCTCCACTTT. Its translation is CAWTQDYSYNSPLHF. The complete variable domain, with remaining parts taken from reference TRBV30 and TRBJ1-6, reads SQTIHQWPATLVQPVGSPLSLECTVEGTSNPNLYWYRQAAGRGLQLLFYSVGIGQISSEVPQNLSASRPQDRQFILSSKKLLLSDSGFYLCAWTQDYSYNSPLHFGNGTRLTVT.

The table lists this clonotype with many counts. This chain links TRBV11-1 with TRBJ1-3; no clear D. Germline V CDR1 and CDR2: SGHAT, FQDESV (reference sequence). The length of the CDR3 is 14 residues. V was clipped by 5 bases and J by 3 bases, with 11 bases between them. CDR3 residues: CASSTGPFGNTIYF. DNA for the CDR3: TGTGCCAGCAGCACCGGCCCGTTTGGAAACACCATATATTTT.

This chain uses TRBV5-5 with TRBJ2-7; D remains ambiguous. CDR1 is SGHKS, CDR2 YYEKEE, per germline (reference sequence). The length of the CDR3 is 13 residues. V was pared by 0 bases and J by 5 bases, with 9 bases between. CDR3: CASSLGWAHEQYF. The CDR3 bases are TGTGCCAGCAGCTTGGGGTGGGCCCACGAGCAGTACTTC.

This clonotype was counted at least ten times. J is TRBJ2-1 and V is TRBV10-3; 14 nucleotides agree with TRBD2. Germline CDR1 is ENHRY and CDR2 is SYGVKD. V was clipped by 8 bases and J by 6 bases; unmatched bases: 15. CDR3 length equals 18 residues. The CDR3 loop reads CAIATRTSGRPGGNEQFF. The CDR3 region has the DNA TGTGCCATCGCCACGCGGACTAGCGGGAGGCCTGGGGGCAATGAGCAGTTCTTC.

This clonotype has a count of ten or more. This chain connects TRBV15 to TRBJ1-5; perhaps TRBD1 as D (6 bases). The V end lost 2 bases, the J end lost 1 base, and 6 bases lay between the germline ends. The CDR3 consists of 14 residues. Looked up from germline, CDR1 is LNHNV and CDR2 is YYDKDF (reference sequence). The chain's CDR3 is CATSRQGSNQPQHF. As DNA, the CDR3 is TGTGCCACCAGCAGACAGGGGAGCAATCAGCCCCAGCATTTT.

This clonotype appeared a single time. This chain uses TRBV9 with TRBJ2-3; D is perhaps TRBD2 (6 bases). Trimming removed 0 bases from V and 6 bases from J, with 17 bases in between. CDR3 size: 16 residues. Germline V CDR1 and CDR2: SGDLS, YYNGEE. The CDR3 nucleotides read TGTGCCAGCAGCGTAGCTAGTTCGGCGGGGTCGGATACGCAGTATTTT. Its translation is CASSVASSAGSDTQYF.

Many counts were recorded for this clonotype. The rearrangement joins TRBV28 to TRBJ2-2, with D possibly TRBD1 on 8 matching bases. CDR3 length equals 14 residues. Germline assignment: CDR1 MDHEN and CDR2 SYDVKM. Between the trimmed V and J ends, which lost 5 bases and 7 bases, there was a span of 14 bases. This CDR3 is CASSPTGGGGELFF. The CDR3 DNA reads as TGTGCCAGCAGTCCAACAGGGGGGGGCGGGGAGCTGTTTTTT. Full variable domain (missing parts from reference TRBV28 and TRBJ2-2): DVKVTQSSRYLVKRTGEKVFLECVQDMDHENMFWYRQDPGLGLRLIYFSYDVKMKEKGDIPEGYSVSREKKERFSLILESASTNQTSMYLCASSPTGGGGELFFGEGSRLTVL.